The sequence of this T cell receptor beta chain was determined in a study of beta chain features in type 1 diabetes. The wider study: In all, 107,917,701 sorted cells from all samples were analyzed. Regarding the study as a whole: Whether HLA type affects TCRB rearrangement stayed undetermined in the present work. A greater similarity of naive, central memory and Treg TCRB repertoires was seen among patients than among healthy donors. TCRB CDR3s from Type 1 diabetes patients were moderately but significantly shorter in all four CD4+ subsets.

Per germline, CDR1 SGHDN and CDR2 FVKESK. The trim removed 0 bases at V and 1 base at J, leaving 7 bases unmatched. This CDR3 region has 17 residues. This clone came up a few times. Its target is unknown. The isolated RNA, all of it, was reverse transcribed, so expressed TCRB transcripts were what got sequenced. Produced via immunoSEQ multiplex PCR; TCRdb's table is partial and in-frame only. The top ten hold about 0.042% of the sample, which has some 500,000 clones, around 10% seen once. This sequence was found in a woman aged 18-29 years in good health. Sample: naive CD4+ T cells from blood. V gene TRBV14 combines with J gene TRBJ2-5; 8 nucleotides agree with TRBD1. This CDR3 is CASSQDQNRGIQETQYF. The DNA of the CDR3 is TGTGCCAGCAGCCAAGATCAAAACAGGGGGATCCAAGAGACCCAGTACTTC.